This entry is about one T cell receptor (beta chain). Its target is unknown. The sample belongs to a study of cytomegalovirus exposure and HLA in healthy donors. The ends lost 3 bases at V and 5 bases at J; junction bases unmatched: 10. Germline V gene lookup returns CDR1 SEHNR and CDR2 FQNEAQ (reference sequence). This CDR3 contains 16 residues. Overall study results and limits: Fewer N-insertions than the approximately 700-donor mean were reportedly shown by an Asian-associated ancestry cluster in a later analysis. Fewer than 20,000 TCR beta sequences were associated with HLA alleles at 0.05 false discovery rate in a later analysis.

13 Jbeta primers and 60 Vbeta primers were used for the PCR. In the authors' methods: Tens of millions of unique TCR beta chains, 9 million to 11 million shared, were counted in a later analysis. The assay was immunoSEQ multiplex PCR, and TCRdb's table has in-frame clones only and misses some. V and J calls and clone size are copied from that table; D and trimming were computed from the DNA. The sample yields under 200,000 clones, approximately 85% seen once. At collection, donors were nominally healthy, but unrecorded immune exposures were probable. This receptor was taken from a woman aged 45-60 years in good health and CMV-seronegative. Material: PBMCs. The rearrangement uses TRBV7-9 and TRBJ2-4; the match to TRBD1 covers 7 bases. The CDR3 loop is CASSFRPSGTENIQYF. CDR3 coding DNA: TGTGCCAGCAGCTTTCGGCCCTCCGGGACAGAAAACATTCAGTACTTC.